The next 14 T cell receptor beta chains were all read from a single sample in a study of tumor-infiltrating lymphocytes in primary liver carcinoma. TCR beta cDNA was reverse-transcribed from approximately 0.45 ug of total RNA. The reaction used a constant-region primer and ProtoScript II reverse transcriptase. Amplification in three nested multiplex PCR rounds with slightly modified ARM-PCR gave rise to TCR beta libraries. TRBV1-TRBV30 forward and Cbeta reverse primers drove the first two roughly 10-cycle rounds. A single record per CDR3 protein comes from TCRdb applying MiXCR to the multiplex PCR reads. The sample yields around 71,000 distinct CDR3 sequences, 71% seen once. Co-extracting RNA and DNA was done with roughly 17-31 mg of unsorted bulk tissue as input. The sequenced sample consisted of liver tumor tissue from sampling region 4. Subset noted: tumor region T4, right-lateral pole. Receptor source: a woman aged 55-70 years with primary liver carcinoma and hepatitis B virus infection.

The chain carries TRBV11-2 and TRBJ2-7; 8 nucleotides match TRBD2. The CDR3 runs 16 residues. CDR1 and CDR2 from the germline V gene are SGHAT and FQNNGV. The CDR3 region is CVNNYGGRTSGCEQYF. The DNA of the CDR3 is TGTGTCAACAACTACGGCGGGAGGACCTCGGGATGTGAGCAGTACTTC.

This clonotype was found a few times. A much more abundant neighbour one base away suggests this may be a read error. Lacking the conserved final phenylalanine or tryptophan, this CDR3 likely reflects a read error. The CDR3 region has the DNA TGCGCCAGCAGCTTCTGGACAGACAGCACAGATACGCAGTATTCT. Its translation: CASSFWTDSTDTQYS. This rearrangement joins TRBV5-1 to TRBJ2-3; maybe TRBD1 (6 bases). Germline loops: CDR1 SGHRS, CDR2 YFSETQ. V was clipped by 2 bases and J by 0 bases, with 10 bases between them. There are 15 residues in the CDR3.

The rearrangement joins TRBV28 to TRBJ1-4; D call uncertain. The CDR3 has 15 residues. V was shortened by 6 bases and J by 0 bases, with 11 bases between the two germline ends. Germline V CDR1 and CDR2: MDHEN, SYDVKM. CDR3 coding DNA: TGTGCCAGCAGGGTGAATTATGCAACTAATGAAAAACTGTTTTTT. Residues: CASRVNYATNEKLFF. The complete variable domain, with remaining parts taken from reference TRBV28 and TRBJ1-4, reads DVKVTQSSRYLVKRTGEKVFLECVQDMDHENMFWYRQDPGLGLRLIYFSYDVKMKEKGDIPEGYSVSREKKERFSLILESASTNQTSMYLCASRVNYATNEKLFFGSGTQLSVL.

Comments on this clonotype: An end of the junction differs from the germline gene, which may be a read error. The chain couples TRBV4-1 to TRBJ2-7; 10 bases are a match to TRBD2. Germline V CDR1 and CDR2: MGHRA, YSYEKL. This CDR3 is built from 17 residues. The CDR3 sequence is CASSQDEREGSVDDQYF. CDR3 bases: TGCGCTAGCAGCCAAGACGAGCGGGAGGGCTCAGTTGACGATCAGTACTTC.

Regarding this clonotype: The junction departs from germline at one end; a sequencing error may be responsible. This CDR3 is CSVGDRTLTDMQYF. Here the CDR3 DNA reads TGCAGTGTTGGGGACAGGACCCTCACAGATATGCAGTACTTT. The chain is built from TRBV29-1 and TRBJ2-3, with 8 bases identical to TRBD1. CDR1 and CDR2 (germline): SQVTM, ANQGSEA. The CDR3 length is 14 residues.

This rearrangement joins TRBV11-3 to TRBJ2-1, with TRBD1 identical over 8 bases. Germline V gene lookup returns CDR1 SGHNT and CDR2 YENEEA. The CDR3 is 17 residues long. V lost 4 bases and J lost 16; bases outside the gene matches: 24. CDR3 region: CASSSQGARTMGNEQFF. CDR3 DNA: TGTGCCAGCAGCTCCCAGGGGGCGCGGACCATGGGCAATGAACAATTCTTC. Full variable domain (rest looked up from reference TRBV11-3 and TRBJ2-1): EAGVVQSPRYKIIEKKQPVAFWCNPISGHNTLYWYLQNLGQGPELLIRYENEEAVDDSQLPKDRFSAERLKGVDSTLKIQPAELGDSAVYLCASSSQGARTMGNEQFFGPGTRLTVL.

Notes on this clonotype: The conserved closing phenylalanine or tryptophan is absent in this CDR3, likely reflecting a read error. Because the CDR3's place on the DNA is in doubt, the DNA is left out and the CDR3 is given as listed by TCRdb. The chain joins TRBV11-3 to TRBJ2-1; TRBD2 is the table's D call and was not checked against the DNA. Germline V CDR1 and CDR2: SGHNT, YENEEA. The CDR3 extends over 15 residues, inclusive of both ends. CDR3 residues: CASSLGTSGKLEQSI.

On this clonotype: A read error may produce the germline difference seen at one junction end. The rearrangement uses TRBV11-2 and TRBJ1-1; D is perhaps TRBD1 (5 bases). There are 15 residues in the CDR3. CDR1 and CDR2 from the germline V gene are SGHAT and FQNNGV. The CDR3 spells CSSTQTVGGMTEAFF. CDR3 coding DNA: TGTTCCAGCACCCAGACCGTCGGGGGTATGACTGAAGCTTTCTTT.

For this clonotype: Mismatch with germline at one junction end may stem from a read error. This chain uses TRBV11-2 with TRBJ2-7, with 9 bases lining up with TRBD2. Germline V lookup: CDR1 SGHAT, CDR2 FQNNGV. The CDR3 covers 18 residues. The CDR3 here is CASSLVAGAVQLFYEQYF. For the CDR3, the DNA is TGTGCCAGCAGCCTAGTAGCGGGAGCCGTTCAACTTTTCTACGAACAGTACTTC.

On this clonotype itself: Sequence at one end of the junction differs from germline and may be a read error. The chain carries TRBV11-2 and TRBJ2-1, with TRBD2 matching over 13 bases. This CDR3 contains 15 residues. The germline gives CDR1 SGHAT, CDR2 FQNNGV. CDR3 coding DNA: TGTGTCAGCTGCATACTAGCGGGAGGGCCTAATGAGCAGTTCTTC. Translation: CVSCILAGGPNEQFF.

This clonotype was detected ten times or more. The chain has TRBV4-1 and TRBJ2-3; D is unclear. The germline V and J ends were trimmed by 4 bases and 3 bases, with 8 bases remaining between them. The CDR3 contains 13 residues. Germline CDR1 MGHRA, CDR2 YSYEKL. Here the CDR3 reads CASSRMTTDTQYF. CDR3 in DNA: TGCGCCAGCAGCCGCATGACTACAGATACGCAGTATTTT.

This chain links TRBV19 with TRBJ2-1; 10 bases map to TRBD2. V lost 2 bases and J lost 4; bases outside the gene matches: 11. Germline V gives CDR1 LNHDA, CDR2 SQIVND (reference sequence). The CDR3 loop spans 18 amino acids. The CDR3 DNA reads as TGTGCCAGTAGTATAAGCCCAGATACTAGCGGGAAATACAATGAGCAGTTCTTC. It yields the protein CASSISPDTSGKYNEQFF. Full variable domain (rest looked up from reference TRBV19 and TRBJ2-1): DGGITQSPKYLFRKEGQNVTLSCEQNLNHDAMYWYRQDPGQGLRLIYYSQIVNDFQKGDIAEGYSVSREKKESFPLTVTSAQKNPTAFYLCASSISPDTSGKYNEQFFGPGTRLTVL.

This clonotype was observed once. The chain carries TRBV12-3 or TRBV12-4 and TRBJ1-5; TRBD1 matches at 9 bases. The CDR3 has 16 amino acids. After removal of 8 bases from V and 6 bases from J, the junction contained 14 bases not matched to a gene. The chain's CDR3 is CASDTLGQGESQPQHF. In nucleotides, the CDR3 is TGTGCCAGCGATACTTTGGGACAGGGTGAAAGTCAGCCCCAGCATTTT.

The chain has TRBV5-6 and TRBJ2-7; tentative D call: TRBD2 (5 bases). CDR1 is SGHDT, CDR2 YYEEEE, per germline. Trimming took 3 bases from V and 1 from J, leaving 14 bases between them. The CDR3 is 15 amino acids. The CDR3 nucleotides are TGTGCCAGCAGCTCCCGGATATCGGGATCCTACGAGCAGTACTTC. Amino acids: CASSSRISGSYEQYF.